The clone carrying this TCR beta chain has only a few counts. TCRdb re-derived calls from the RT-PCR reads in MiXCR, one entry per CDR3 protein. The table records hundreds of thousands of distinct CDR3 sequences, approximately 15% of them present only once. Trimming pared 7 bases from V and 3 bases from J, leaving 13 bases between. The CDR3 contains 14 residues. This rearrangement joins TRBV12-3 or TRBV12-4 to TRBJ1-5; D may be TRBD1 (6 bases). The TCR was taken from a female donor in good health, serving as a healthy control. Input material: memory CD4+ T cells from blood. Written as DNA, the CDR3 is TGTGCCAGCACCAAATGGGGGGCCAATCAGCCCCAGCATTTT. Amino acids: CASTKWGANQPQHF.